The subject of this entry is one TCR beta chain. It lacks a known antigen. These data are taken from a study of T cells expressing NK-cell markers (TCRdb year 2020). For the study in its entirety: TCR beta-chain repertoires were profiled in sorted CD3+CD56+NKG2C+, CD3+CD56+NKG2C- and CD3+CD56-NKG2C+ T-cell subsets from about 8 donors. Among the eight sequenced donors, only one was HCMV-seronegative, while the other seven were HCMV-seropositive. Sequencing of the libraries produced 2 x 150 bp reads on Illumina HiSeq 2000/2500, MiSeq or NextSeq. The eight sequenced donors were randomly selected healthy volunteers, three men and five women.

Study-wide conclusions, independent of this receptor: It remained unclear whether the expanded NKG2C-expressing T cell clones were specific for HCMV antigens. In six donors, the dominant CD3+CD56+NKG2C+ clonotypes ranked among the top 10 CD8+ clonotypes, making up about 1.0-8% of CD8+ T cells. Those dominant clonotypes were again the most abundant among CD3+CD56-NKG2C+ cells in a few donors, at about 25-60.1%.

Taken from cysteine to phenylalanine, the CDR3 has 14 residues. The record lacks a DNA sequence. Sequences SNHLY (CDR1) and FYNNEI (CDR2) are obtained from the germline V gene. HCMV-specific IgG was detected in serum with a commercial ELISA kit to determine HCMV serostatus. Peripheral blood mononuclear cells were isolated from blood by Ficoll density gradient centrifugation. Sequencing used an Illumina HiSeq 2000. The TCR beta cDNA libraries were made using 5'RACE template switching, a step that added both a universal primer site and unique molecular identifiers. cDNA synthesis was primed from the TCR beta constant segment and was followed by two successive PCR amplification steps. As for the authors' bioinformatics: MIGEC handled demultiplexing of the reads and grouping by UMI, while MiTCR was used to assemble and quantify clonotypes. To exclude erroneous sequences, any TCR cDNA sequence not supported by at least two reads was discarded. The tcR package was used for downstream repertoire analysis, with clonotypes matched between fractions based on CDR3 nucleotide sequence plus V segment. VDJmatch was used to annotate antigen specificity against VDJdb, with one amino acid substitution allowed in CDR3. One entry per CDR3 protein sequence results from the TCRdb reprocessing of the reads, with DNA left out. These V and J calls originate from TCRdb's pipeline instead of the authors' own analysis. The table of this sample itemizes 200,000 to 300,000 distinct CDR3 sequences. Of the sample, more than 3.5% falls within the top ten clones.

The sequencing input was blood T cells: a sorted CD56 or NKG2C T cell subset, CD4+ or CD8+ T cells, or bulk PBMC T cells (not recorded which). The chain couples TRBV2 to TRBJ2-3; lacking DNA, the TRBD1 call made by TCRdb goes unchecked. The receptor's source is a woman between 18 and 69 years old in good health. The CDR3: CASSMGGGTDTQYF.